Listed below are T cell receptor beta chains from one sample, sequenced in a study of blood T cell repertoires in COVID-19. Libraries were prepared by immunoSEQ multiplex PCR; TCRdb keeps only in-frame clonotypes and omits some of them. This table has about 500,000 clones, roughly nine tenths appearing once. The sequenced sample consisted of peripheral blood. Receptor source: a woman in her forties or fifties with COVID-19, enrolled during active disease. Each CDR3 is given with its conserved first and last residue. Fields, in order: D gene, J gene, clone size, V gene, CDR3 DNA, CDR3 protein. A D gene is named only where the DNA matches it firmly. The listing skips clone size in some rows; elsewhere it reads once, few, many or a size class.

>NA|TRBJ2-1|NA|TRBV10-3
TGTGCCATCAGTGTAGTAGCTTTGGTCTACAATGAGCAGTTCTTC
CAISVVALVYNEQFF
>NA|TRBJ1-2|NA|TRBV6-1
TGTGCCAGCAGTGAAGCTTTACACGGCTACACCTTC
CASSEALHGYTF
>NA|TRBJ2-7|NA|TRBV5-8
TGTGCCAGCAGCACTGTCCCACCTGAGAAGTACTTC
CASSTVPPEKYF
>NA|TRBJ2-5|NA|TRBV15
TGTGCCACCAGCAAACAGGGAGGGACGGAGACCCAGTACTTC
CATSKQGGTETQYF
>NA|TRBJ1-2|NA|TRBV5-1
TGCGCCAGCAGCACCCCGGGTCCCTATGGCTACACCTTC
CASSTPGPYGYTF
>TRBD1|TRBJ2-5|NA|TRBV29-1
TGCAGCGTTGGATTTCCGGACAGGGGCGAGACCCAGTACTTC
CSVGFPDRGETQYF
>NA|TRBJ2-2|NA|TRBV5-1
TGCGCCAGCCGCCCAGGGTCCGAGGAGCTGTTTTTT
CASRPGSEELFF
>NA|TRBJ1-5|NA|TRBV19
TGTGCCAGTAGGGACAGCCTCAATCAGCCCCAGCATTTT
CASRDSLNQPQHF
>NA|TRBJ1-2|NA|TRBV2
TGTGCCAGCAGTGAAGCAACAGTTCTACTGGGCTACACCTTC
CASSEATVLLGYTF
>NA|TRBJ2-2|NA|TRBV7-9
TGTGCCAGCAGCTTATTGGCAGCCGGGGAGCTGTTTTTT
CASSLLAAGELFF
>TRBD1|TRBJ2-3|NA|TRBV7-9
TGTGCCAGCAGCTCCGGGACAGGGTACACAGATACGCAGTATTTT
CASSSGTGYTDTQYF
>NA|TRBJ2-6|NA|TRBV11-2
TGTGCCAGCAGCTTAGATCGGAGCTCTGGGGCCAACGTCCTGACTTTC
CASSLDRSSGANVLTF
>NA|TRBJ1-1|NA|TRBV6-1
TGTGCCAGCAGTGAGGTCGACAGGAACACTGAAGCTTTCTTT
CASSEVDRNTEAFF
>NA|TRBJ2-7|NA|TRBV6-5
TGTGCCAGCAGTCGGGACTTGGAGTACGAGCAGTACTTC
CASSRDLEYEQYF
>NA|TRBJ2-1|NA|TRBV30
TGTGCCTGGTGGGCAGGGTCCTACAATGAGCAGTTCTTC
CAWWAGSYNEQFF
>NA|TRBJ1-1|NA|TRBV19
TGTGCCAGTAAGGGGCAGGGACAAGCCGTAGCTTTCTTT
CASKGQGQAVAFF
>TRBD1|TRBJ1-1|NA|TRBV30
TGTGCCTGGAGTACAGGGGGGCATGGCGCTTTCTTT
CAWSTGGHGAFF
>NA|TRBJ1-1|NA|TRBV5-1
TGCGCCAGCAGCTTGACTAGGGAAGCTTTGGACACTGAAGCTTTCTTT
CASSLTREALDTEAFF
>NA|TRBJ2-3|NA|TRBV7-2
TGTGCCAGCAGCTTAGTAGCTCCAGATACGCAGTATTTT
CASSLVAPDTQYF
>TRBD1|TRBJ2-3|NA|TRBV5-1
TGCGCCAGCAGCTTTGTCCCGGGACAGGGGGCGGGGACAGATACGCAGTATTTT
CASSFVPGQGAGTDTQYF
>NA|TRBJ2-2|NA|TRBV5-4
TGTGCCAGCAGGTCGCCAGGGCCCGGGGAGCTGTTTTTT
CASRSPGPGELFF
>NA|TRBJ1-2|NA|TRBV16
TGTGCCAGCAGCCAATCGCAGAATGGCTACACCTTC
CASSQSQNGYTF
>NA|TRBJ1-5|NA|TRBV10-1
TGCGCCAGCAGTTACAGGGATCAGCCCCAGCATTTT
CASSYRDQPQHF
>NA|TRBJ1-2|few|TRBV18
TGTGCCAGCTCACCAAACAGGGACCAGAATAACTATGGCTACACCTTC
CASSPNRDQNNYGYTF
>NA|TRBJ2-2|once|TRBV6-5
TGTGCCAGCAGCGGACAGTACGGCGAGCTGTTTTTT
CASSGQYGELFF
>NA|TRBJ1-2|NA|TRBV6-5
TGTGCCAGCATCCAACCTGGCTGGGGCTACACCTTC
CASIQPGWGYTF
>TRBD1|TRBJ1-2|NA|TRBV7-9
TGTGCCAGCAGTCGACAGGGAGCCCACGGCTACACCTTC
CASSRQGAHGYTF
>NA|TRBJ2-7|NA|TRBV6-5
TGTGCCAGCGGTAGAGGGGGCTACGAGCAGTACTTC
CASGRGGYEQYF
>NA|TRBJ1-2|NA|TRBV9
TGTGCCAGCAGCGTAGCTGGGAGGGATGGCTACACCTTC
CASSVAGRDGYTF
>NA|TRBJ1-1|NA|TRBV30
TGTGCTTACTCAGGGGAGCCCCAATTCAACACTGAAGCTTTCTTT
CAYSGEPQFNTEAFF
>NA|TRBJ2-6|NA|TRBV5-1
TGCGCCAGCAGCTTGGTACGCGCCTCTGGGGCCAACGTCCTGACTTTC
CASSLVRASGANVLTF
>NA|TRBJ1-5|NA|TRBV28
TGTGCCAGCGGTATAACAGGGACCCTCCCGATAGATCAGCCCCAGCATTTT
CASGITGTLPIDQPQHF
>NA|TRBJ1-3|NA|TRBV10-3
TGTGCCATCAGTGATTCAGGCACAGGTTTCTCTGGAAACACCATATATTTT
CAISDSGTGFSGNTIYF
>NA|TRBJ2-7|NA|TRBV5-1
TGCGCCAGCGGGGCCCCCGGATCCTACGAGCAGTACTTC
CASGAPGSYEQYF
>NA|TRBJ2-1|NA|TRBV29-1
TGCAGCGTCAACATGGGTGGGGAGAGCTCCTACAATGAGCAGTTCTTC
CSVNMGGESSYNEQFF
>TRBD1|TRBJ2-3|NA|TRBV30
TGTGCCTGCCCTAAGGGGGCGACTAGCACAGATACGCAGTATTTT
CACPKGATSTDTQYF
>TRBD2|TRBJ2-3|NA|TRBV5-1
TGCGCCAGCAGCTTGGTAGCGGGGGCCGATACGCAGTATTTT
CASSLVAGADTQYF
>TRBD1|TRBJ2-3|NA|TRBV4-2
TGTGCCAGCAGCCAAGAGGAGGACAGGGTCTCAGATACGCAGTATTTT
CASSQEEDRVSDTQYF
>TRBD1|TRBJ1-3|NA|TRBV6-5
TGTGCCAGCAGTTGGGACAGGGTCCCTGGAAACACCATATATTTT
CASSWDRVPGNTIYF
>TRBD1|TRBJ1-1|once|TRBV11-2
TGTGCCAGCAGCTTTCGGGACAGGGCCACTGAAGCTTTCTTT
CASSFRDRATEAFF